Reported below is one T cell receptor (beta chain). This entry belongs to a study of T cell changes during pregnancy in multiple sclerosis. Sequencing was performed with immunoSEQ multiplex PCR; in TCRdb, only in-frame clones are kept and a portion is missing. The table includes around 50,000 clones, around 93% detected once. This CDR3 contains 14 residues. Germline V gene sequence: CDR1 SEHNR, CDR2 FQNEAQ (reference sequence). Trimming took 8 bases from V and 4 from J, leaving 14 bases between them. This material consisted of CD8+ T cells from peripheral blood mononuclear cells, taken in the first trimester of pregnancy. This TCR derives from a female donor with multiple sclerosis, enrolled in a pregnancy study. The chain joins TRBV7-9 to TRBJ1-4, with D tentatively TRBD1 (5 bases). Written as DNA, the CDR3 is TGTGCCAGCCGTGACGGGGGGATTAATGAAAAACTGTTTTTT. Its translation is CASRDGGINEKLFF.